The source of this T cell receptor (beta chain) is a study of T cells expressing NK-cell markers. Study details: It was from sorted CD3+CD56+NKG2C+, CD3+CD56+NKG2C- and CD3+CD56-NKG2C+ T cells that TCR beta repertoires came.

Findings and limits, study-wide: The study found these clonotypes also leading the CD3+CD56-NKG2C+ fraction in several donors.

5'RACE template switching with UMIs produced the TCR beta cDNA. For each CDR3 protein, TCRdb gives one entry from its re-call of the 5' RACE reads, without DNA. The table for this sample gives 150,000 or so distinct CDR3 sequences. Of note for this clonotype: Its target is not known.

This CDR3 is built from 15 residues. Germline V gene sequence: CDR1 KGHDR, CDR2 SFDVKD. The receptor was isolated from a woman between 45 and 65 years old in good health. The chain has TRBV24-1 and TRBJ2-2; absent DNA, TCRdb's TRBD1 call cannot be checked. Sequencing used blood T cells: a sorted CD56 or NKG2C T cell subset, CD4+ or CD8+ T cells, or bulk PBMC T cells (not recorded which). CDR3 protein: CATSDSQGDTGELFF.